The 18 T cell receptor beta chains reported below all come from one sample, sequenced in a study of blood T cell repertoires in COVID-19 (dated by TCRdb to 2020 to 2021). The method behind the library was the immunoSEQ multiplex PCR assay. TCRdb limited this immuneACCESS table to in-frame rearrangements with V and J called. A share of clones is missing; checked studies link under half to unresolved V genes, and the rest is unexplained. Here the sample has approximately 61,000 clones; around four fifths occur a single time. The ten largest clones represent under 6% of the sample. Sequencing was carried out using peripheral blood. Receptors originate from a man between 65 and 85 years old with acute or convalescent COVID-19.

The J gene is TRBJ1-1, the V gene TRBV5-1, with a tentative D call TRBD1 (5 bases). V was pared by 4 bases and J by 5 bases, with 21 bases between. This CDR3 comprises 16 residues. In germline, CDR1 is SGHRS, CDR2 YFSETQ. The CDR3 here is CASSEQGTQRGTEAFF. CDR3 bases: TGCGCCAGCAGCGAGCAAGGGACCCAGCGGGGTACTGAAGCTTTCTTT.

CDR3 nucleotide sequence: TGTGCCAGCATATCTCCTGGAAACACCATATATTTT. This sequence encodes CASISPGNTIYF. The rearrangement links TRBV6-5 to TRBJ1-3; D is uncertain. Germline lookup yields CDR1 MNHEY and CDR2 SVGAGI. CDR3 length: 12 amino acids. Trimming stripped 7 bases from V and 2 bases from J, with 6 bases between.

CDR3 sequence (DNA): TGTGCCAGCGGAATTGGGACAGACTATGGCTACACCTTC. Translated, it gives CASGIGTDYGYTF. The chain links TRBV6-5 to TRBJ1-2; 7 bases agree with TRBD1. The length of the CDR3 is 13 residues. With 8 bases clipped from V and 3 bases from J, the junction kept 6 bases outside the gene matches. The germline CDR1 and CDR2 sequences are MNHEY and SVGAGI.

This clone was observed a single time. The rearrangement uses TRBV5-1 and TRBJ2-1, with TRBD1 as a possible D gene (6 bases). Between the trimmed V and J ends, which lost 4 bases and 4 bases, there was a span of 18 bases. The CDR3 runs to 16 residues. The V gene's germline CDR1 is SGHRS and CDR2 YFSETQ. CDR3 amino acids: CASSPQTGSTYNEQFF. CDR3 in DNA: TGCGCCAGCAGCCCCCAGACAGGCTCAACATACAATGAGCAGTTCTTC.

This chain links TRBV6-1 with TRBJ2-7, with D perhaps TRBD1 (5 bases). Trimming took 3 bases from V and 0 from J, leaving 9 bases between them. The length of the CDR3 is 14 residues. From germline, CDR1 is MNHNS and CDR2 SASEGT. The CDR3 DNA sequence: TGTGCCAGCAGTGACAGGGCCGCCTCCTACGAGCAGTACTTC. Protein sequence: CASSDRAASYEQYF.

The rearrangement links TRBV12-5 to TRBJ2-7, with D unclear. From germline, CDR1 is LGHNT and CDR2 FRNRAP. The V end was cut by 1 base, the J end by 0 bases, with 10 bases between. CDR3 length: 15 residues. The CDR3 DNA is TGTGCTAGTGGTTTGGGATCTGGCGGCTCCTACGAGCAGTACTTC. Translating gives CASGLGSGGSYEQYF.

The chain links TRBV25-1 to TRBJ2-7; 8 nucleotides line up with TRBD1. Looked up from germline, CDR1 is MGHDK and CDR2 is SYGVNS. J was trimmed by 1 base and V by 3 bases; bases with no gene match: 5. CDR3 length equals 15 residues. The CDR3 loop reads CASSESYRGSYEQYF. The CDR3 DNA reads as TGTGCCAGCAGTGAGAGCTACAGGGGGTCCTACGAGCAGTACTTC.

This clone was detected only a few times. The chain links TRBV18 to TRBJ1-1; D remains unclear. Germline CDR1 is KGHSH and CDR2 is LQKENI. V lost 6 bases and J 3 bases, leaving 14 bases between the germline ends. CDR3 length equals 14 residues. Here the CDR3 DNA reads TGTGCCAGCTCGCCTACCCTACGCGACACTGAAGCTTTCTTT. Translating it yields CASSPTLRDTEAFF.

V is TRBV5-5 and J is TRBJ2-1; TRBD2 might be the D (5 bases). The V end was cut by 3 bases, the J end by 8 bases, with 12 bases between. The CDR3 loop spans 13 amino acids. Germline V lookup: CDR1 SGHKS, CDR2 YYEKEE (reference sequence). In DNA form, the CDR3 reads TGTGCCAGCAGCTCCCTGGAGAGGGATGAGCAGTTCTTC. Translating gives CASSSLERDEQFF.

Written as DNA, the CDR3 is TGTGCCAGCACCGTGACCCCCGCGGGCGGGGAGCTGTTTTTT. Its protein is CASTVTPAGGELFF. The chain couples TRBV5-6 to TRBJ2-2; D is possibly TRBD2 (5 bases). CDR1 and CDR2 from the germline V gene are SGHDT and YYEEEE. Trimming left V 6 bases short and J 7 bases short, with 16 bases between. This CDR3 is built from 14 residues. The full variable domain, its missing parts supplied by reference TRBV5-6 and TRBJ2-2, is DAGVTQSPTHLIKTRGQQVTLRCSPKSGHDTVSWYQQALGQGPQFIFQYYEEEERQRGNFPDRFSGHQFPNYSSELNVNALLLGDSALYLCASTVTPAGGELFFGEGSRLTVL.

The rearrangement links TRBV11-3 to TRBJ2-2; maybe TRBD2 (7 bases). CDR3 length: 17 amino acids. Trimming removed 1 base from V and 5 bases from J, with 17 bases in between. From germline, CDR1 is SGHNT and CDR2 YENEEA. The CDR3 loop is CASSLVYGGGGTGELFF. For the CDR3, the DNA is TGTGCCAGCAGCTTAGTGTATGGCGGGGGCGGAACCGGGGAGCTGTTTTTT. The whole variable domain, remainder taken from reference TRBV11-3 and TRBJ2-2, is EAGVVQSPRYKIIEKKQPVAFWCNPISGHNTLYWYLQNLGQGPELLIRYENEEAVDDSQLPKDRFSAERLKGVDSTLKIQPAELGDSAVYLCASSLVYGGGGTGELFFGEGSRLTVL.

J is TRBJ2-7 and V is TRBV24-1, with D maybe TRBD2 (5 bases). Trimming cost V 0 bases and J 4 bases, with 18 bases left between them. Per the germline V gene, CDR1 is KGHDR and CDR2 is SFDVKD. The CDR3 spans 17 residues. For the CDR3, the DNA is TGTGCCACCAGTGATTTGCGGGCCCGGGCTTCGGGGTACGAGCAGTACTTC. This gives the protein CATSDLRARASGYEQYF.

CDR3 DNA sequence: TGTGCCAGCAGTTATCCGGGACAGGTTGGAAACACCATATATTTT. It yields the protein CASSYPGQVGNTIYF. The J gene is TRBJ1-3, the V gene TRBV6-5; 8 nucleotides align to TRBD1. CDR1 MNHEY and CDR2 SVGAGI come from the germline V gene. The CDR3 runs 15 residues. With 3 bases clipped from V and 3 bases from J, the junction kept 4 bases outside the gene matches.

The chain recombines TRBV28 with TRBJ2-1, with D maybe TRBD1 (5 bases). Germline V CDR1 and CDR2: MDHEN, SYDVKM. Trimming left V 5 bases short and J 1 base short, with 15 bases between. This CDR3 comprises 16 residues. The CDR3 reads CASSGSGADSYNEQFF. The CDR3 region has the DNA TGTGCCAGCAGTGGAAGTGGGGCGGATTCCTACAATGAGCAGTTCTTC.

The gene calls are TRBV2 and TRBJ2-5, with 10 bases fitting TRBD2. The V and J ends lost 5 bases and 2 bases, in that order; junction bases with no gene match: 5. The germline CDR1 and CDR2 sequences are SNHLY and FYNNEI. CDR3 length equals 15 residues. CDR3 nucleotide sequence: TGTGCCAGCAGTCTCCAGCGGGGGGGGCAAGAGACCCAGTACTTC. It yields the protein CASSLQRGGQETQYF.

The V gene is TRBV5-1, the J gene TRBJ1-2, with D perhaps matching TRBD1 (6 bases). Germline V gene lookup returns CDR1 SGHRS and CDR2 YFSETQ. CDR3 length: 14 amino acids. V was clipped by 2 bases and J by 6 bases, with 14 bases between them. CDR3 coding DNA: TGCGCCAGCAGCTTCTGGAGAGGGGGTGATGGCTACACCTTC. This translates into CASSFWRGGDGYTF.

This rearrangement joins TRBV7-9 to TRBJ1-5; D is uncertain. The length of the CDR3 is 16 residues. CDR1 and CDR2 from the germline V gene are SEHNR and FQNEAQ (reference sequence). With 1 base removed from V and 0 bases from J, the gap between germline ends came to 10 bases. CDR3 bases: TGTGCCAGCAGCTTAGACGACGGGGTTAGCAATCAGCCCCAGCATTTT. Protein sequence: CASSLDDGVSNQPQHF. Drawing the rest from reference TRBV7-9 and TRBJ1-5, the complete variable domain is DTGVSQNPRHKITKRGQNVTFRCDPISEHNRLYWYRQTLGQGPEFLTYFQNEAQLEKSRLLSDRFSAERPKGSFSTLEIQRTEQGDSAMYLCASSLDDGVSNQPQHFGDGTRLSIL.

By sample fraction, this clone is medium-sized (0.01 to 0.1%). This CDR3 is CASTFGGRGNTIYF. In DNA form, the CDR3 reads TGTGCCAGCACCTTCGGGGGGCGAGGAAACACCATATATTTT. The chain links TRBV7-9 to TRBJ1-3; a possible D gene is TRBD1 (6 bases). CDR3 length equals 14 residues. V was pared by 7 bases and J by 4 bases, with 14 bases between. The germline gives CDR1 SEHNR, CDR2 FQNEAQ (reference sequence).